Shown below are 20 T cell receptor beta chains from a single sample sequenced in a study of vaccination effects on CD4 cells after COVID-19. Before sequencing, viral peptide pools were used by the ViraFEST assay to expand antigen-specific CD4+ T cells. The authors isolated CD4+ T cells after nine to eleven days of culture. It was two doses of either the BNT162b2 or mRNA-1273 vaccine that participants received. No antigens are known for them. TCRdb's copy holds only in-frame clones and misses some; the assay was immunoSEQ multiplex PCR. The sample has approximately 61,000 clones, 60% to 75% seen once. The material was CD4+ T cells from PBMCs cultured with HCoV-229E spike peptides, obtained after COVID-19 vaccination. All receptors come from a human donor who received a COVID-19 vaccine.

The V and J genes are TRBV9 and TRBJ2-5; a weak D match, TRBD2 (5 bases). This CDR3 has 14 residues. CDR1 SGDLS and CDR2 YYNGEE come from the germline V gene. V lost 4 bases and J lost 2, with 12 bases in between. The CDR3 loop reads CASSLTAEQETQYF. CDR3 nucleotide sequence: TGTGCCAGCAGCCTAACAGCGGAACAAGAGACCCAGTACTTC.

The chain has TRBV7-8 and TRBJ2-6, with D possibly matching TRBD1 (6 bases). CDR1 and CDR2 (germline): SGHVS, FQNEAQ. V dropped 5 bases and J dropped 0 bases, with 20 bases sitting between them. CDR3 length: 19 amino acids. The DNA of the CDR3 is TGTGCCAGCAGCGGGACACGAGGTCTACCTCTCTCTGGGGCCAACGTCCTGACTTTC. It codes for CASSGTRGLPLSGANVLTF.

The chain has TRBV5-6 and TRBJ2-1; D is ambiguous. The germline V gene has CDR1 SGHDT and CDR2 YYEEEE. Trimming cost V 0 bases and J 0 bases, with 7 bases left between them. CDR3 length: 15 residues. CDR3 in amino acids: CASSLEQFSYNEQFF. The DNA for the CDR3 is TGTGCCAGCAGCTTGGAACAGTTCTCCTACAATGAGCAGTTCTTC.

This chain links TRBV24-1 with TRBJ2-1; 9 nucleotides align to TRBD1. The CDR3 is 17 residues long. Losses at the gene ends were 4 bases for V and 5 bases for J; bases not matched to a gene: 11. CDR1 is KGHDR, CDR2 SFDVKD, per germline. This chain's CDR3 is CATSDPTGDRANNEQFF. In DNA, the CDR3 is TGTGCCACCAGTGACCCGACGGGGGACAGGGCCAACAATGAGCAGTTCTTC.

The chain has TRBV6-5 and TRBJ1-3; 9 bases are shared with TRBD1. The V and J ends lost 8 bases and 4 bases, in that order; junction bases with no gene match: 6. The CDR3 sequence is 14 residues long. CDR1 is MNHEY, CDR2 SVGAGI, per germline. The CDR3 coding sequence is TGTGCCAGCGGGACAGGGAGCTCCGGAAACACCATATATTTT. This translates into CASGTGSSGNTIYF.

J is TRBJ1-5 and V is TRBV5-1, with 7 bases identical to TRBD1. V shed 0 bases and J 7 bases; nucleotides not matched to a gene: 7. The germline CDR1 and CDR2 sequences are SGHRS and YFSETQ. The CDR3 runs to 15 residues. This chain's CDR3 is CASSLDGRGAQPQHF. The CDR3 nucleotides read TGCGCCAGCAGCTTGGATGGCAGGGGGGCGCAGCCCCAGCATTTT.

This clone has just a few counts. CDR3 region: CATSRDTYNSPLHF. In nucleotides, the CDR3 is TGTGCCACCAGCAGAGACACTTATAATTCACCCCTCCACTTT. The chain carries TRBV15 and TRBJ1-6; D is unclear. V lost 0 bases and J lost 4, with 4 bases in between. Germline CDR1 and CDR2: LNHNV and YYDKDF (reference sequence). The CDR3 is made up of 14 amino acids.

This clone was found once. The V call is TRBV11-3, the J call TRBJ2-3; 12 bases map to TRBD1. The CDR3 is made up of 16 amino acids. V lost 1 base, J lost 4 bases, and 3 bases stayed unmatched. Germline V gene sequence: CDR1 SGHNT, CDR2 YENEEA. The CDR3 DNA is TGTGCCAGCAGCTTAGCCGGGACAGGGGGCGCAGATACGCAGTATTTT. Protein product: CASSLAGTGGADTQYF.

The rearrangement joins TRBV12-3 or TRBV12-4 to TRBJ2-3; either TRBD1 or TRBD2 may supply D (5 bases each). The CDR3 is 13 amino acids. Trimming pared 6 bases from V and 7 bases from J, leaving 14 bases between. The CDR3: CASRLSGLHTQYF. For the CDR3, the DNA is TGTGCCAGCAGACTATCGGGGCTTCATACGCAGTATTTT.

This clone was detected only once. V gene TRBV4-1 combines with J gene TRBJ2-4; 9 nucleotides match TRBD2. CDR1 is MGHRA, CDR2 YSYEKL, per germline. This CDR3 comprises 19 residues. Trimming removed 1 base from V and 0 bases from J; junction bases left unmatched: 10. The CDR3 loop reads CASSQVTTSGPLAKNIQYF. The CDR3 region has the DNA TGCGCCAGCAGCCAAGTGACGACTAGCGGACCTCTAGCCAAAAACATTCAGTACTTC.

The chain recombines TRBV27 with TRBJ2-5; D may be TRBD1 or TRBD2 (5 bases each). This CDR3 is built from 14 residues. Germline lookup yields CDR1 MNHEY and CDR2 SMNVEV (reference sequence). With 2 bases removed from V and 5 bases from J, the gap between germline ends came to 12 bases. CDR3 protein: CASSLVGKGETQYF. Written as DNA, the CDR3 is TGTGCCAGCAGTTTAGTCGGGAAGGGGGAGACCCAGTACTTC.

This chain connects TRBV10-1 to TRBJ2-1, with TRBD1 matching 11 bases. The CDR3 has 16 amino acids. Germline V lookup: CDR1 WNHNN, CDR2 SYGVQD (reference sequence). J gave up 3 bases and V 0 bases, and 1 base lay outside the gene matches. The chain's CDR3 is CASSESGQGVYNEQFF. CDR3 coding DNA: TGCGCCAGCAGTGAGTCGGGACAGGGGGTCTACAATGAGCAGTTCTTC.

V usage is TRBV2 and J usage is TRBJ1-2; 7 bases match TRBD1. V lost 5 bases and J lost 6; bases outside the gene matches: 6. The CDR3 covers 13 residues. The V gene's germline CDR1 is SNHLY and CDR2 FYNNEI. The CDR3 region is CASSLQGVDGYTF. CDR3 nucleotide sequence: TGTGCCAGCAGTCTCCAGGGGGTAGATGGCTACACCTTC.

V is TRBV29-1 and J is TRBJ2-5; no clear D. The CDR3 sequence is 14 residues long. Germline V gives CDR1 SQVTM, CDR2 ANQGSEA. V was pared by 4 bases and J by 7 bases, with 19 bases between. CDR3 protein: CSVVFPVRTGTQYF. The CDR3, as DNA: TGCAGCGTTGTGTTTCCGGTCAGGACGGGGACCCAGTACTTC.

V gene TRBV6-5 combines with J gene TRBJ1-6; TRBD1 aligns across 9 bases. The CDR3 runs 16 residues. Germline loops: CDR1 MNHEY, CDR2 SVGAGI. After removal of 2 bases from V and 5 bases from J, the junction contained 4 bases not matched to a gene. CDR3 in amino acids: CASSYGQGWNNSPLHF. In DNA, the CDR3 is TGTGCCAGCAGTTACGGACAGGGGTGGAATAATTCACCCCTCCACTTT.

This clone was seen just once. This sequence joins TRBV5-8 and TRBJ2-3, with D uncertain. Germline CDR1 reads SGHTS; CDR2 reads YDEGEE. Trimming left V 7 bases short and J 0 bases short, with 18 bases between. CDR3 size: 16 residues. CDR3 sequence (DNA): TGTGCCAGCCCTGCGCGCCCAGGATTAAGCACAGATACGCAGTATTTT. It yields the protein CASPARPGLSTDTQYF.

This clone occurred a few times. The rearrangement joins TRBV3-1 (or the pseudogene TRBV3-2) to TRBJ1-3, with D possibly TRBD1 on 5 matching bases. This CDR3 has 12 residues. Germline V CDR1 and CDR2: LGHDT, YNNKEL (reference sequence). The germline V and J ends were trimmed by 4 bases and 10 bases, with 11 bases remaining between them. DNA of the CDR3: TGTGCCAGCAGCCGCTTGGGGGAGACCATATATTTT. It translates to CASSRLGETIYF.

The chain links TRBV7-2 to TRBJ2-5; D possibly matches TRBD1 or TRBD2 (6 bases each). V dropped 3 bases and J dropped 2 bases, with 13 bases sitting between them. This CDR3 comprises 15 residues. Germline V gives CDR1 SGHTA, CDR2 FQGNSA. The CDR3 region is CASSLAQGRQETQYF. The CDR3 DNA follows: TGTGCCAGCAGCTTGGCCCAGGGGAGGCAAGAGACCCAGTACTTC.

This clone was found once. The chain joins TRBV6-6 to TRBJ1-6; no clear D gene. V was clipped by 4 bases and J by 9 bases, with 4 bases between them. This CDR3 has 11 residues. Germline values: CDR1 MNHNY, CDR2 SVGAGI (reference sequence). CDR3: CASSSGSPLHF. The CDR3 nucleotides are TGTGCCAGCAGTTCTGGTTCACCCCTCCACTTT.

DNA for the CDR3: TGTGCCTGGAGTTTCGACAGCTCAAATGAAAAACTGTTTTTT. Protein: CAWSFDSSNEKLFF. This chain connects TRBV30 to TRBJ1-4; maybe TRBD1 (5 bases). Germline values: CDR1 GTSNPN, CDR2 SVGIG (reference sequence). Trimming took off 2 bases at V and 5 bases at J, with 12 bases between the two ends. The CDR3 loop spans 14 amino acids. The whole variable domain, filled in from reference TRBV30 and TRBJ1-4, reads SQTIHQWPATLVQPVGSPLSLECTVEGTSNPNLYWYRQAAGRGLQLLFYSVGIGQISSEVPQNLSASRPQDRQFILSSKKLLLSDSGFYLCAWSFDSSNEKLFFGSGTQLSVL.